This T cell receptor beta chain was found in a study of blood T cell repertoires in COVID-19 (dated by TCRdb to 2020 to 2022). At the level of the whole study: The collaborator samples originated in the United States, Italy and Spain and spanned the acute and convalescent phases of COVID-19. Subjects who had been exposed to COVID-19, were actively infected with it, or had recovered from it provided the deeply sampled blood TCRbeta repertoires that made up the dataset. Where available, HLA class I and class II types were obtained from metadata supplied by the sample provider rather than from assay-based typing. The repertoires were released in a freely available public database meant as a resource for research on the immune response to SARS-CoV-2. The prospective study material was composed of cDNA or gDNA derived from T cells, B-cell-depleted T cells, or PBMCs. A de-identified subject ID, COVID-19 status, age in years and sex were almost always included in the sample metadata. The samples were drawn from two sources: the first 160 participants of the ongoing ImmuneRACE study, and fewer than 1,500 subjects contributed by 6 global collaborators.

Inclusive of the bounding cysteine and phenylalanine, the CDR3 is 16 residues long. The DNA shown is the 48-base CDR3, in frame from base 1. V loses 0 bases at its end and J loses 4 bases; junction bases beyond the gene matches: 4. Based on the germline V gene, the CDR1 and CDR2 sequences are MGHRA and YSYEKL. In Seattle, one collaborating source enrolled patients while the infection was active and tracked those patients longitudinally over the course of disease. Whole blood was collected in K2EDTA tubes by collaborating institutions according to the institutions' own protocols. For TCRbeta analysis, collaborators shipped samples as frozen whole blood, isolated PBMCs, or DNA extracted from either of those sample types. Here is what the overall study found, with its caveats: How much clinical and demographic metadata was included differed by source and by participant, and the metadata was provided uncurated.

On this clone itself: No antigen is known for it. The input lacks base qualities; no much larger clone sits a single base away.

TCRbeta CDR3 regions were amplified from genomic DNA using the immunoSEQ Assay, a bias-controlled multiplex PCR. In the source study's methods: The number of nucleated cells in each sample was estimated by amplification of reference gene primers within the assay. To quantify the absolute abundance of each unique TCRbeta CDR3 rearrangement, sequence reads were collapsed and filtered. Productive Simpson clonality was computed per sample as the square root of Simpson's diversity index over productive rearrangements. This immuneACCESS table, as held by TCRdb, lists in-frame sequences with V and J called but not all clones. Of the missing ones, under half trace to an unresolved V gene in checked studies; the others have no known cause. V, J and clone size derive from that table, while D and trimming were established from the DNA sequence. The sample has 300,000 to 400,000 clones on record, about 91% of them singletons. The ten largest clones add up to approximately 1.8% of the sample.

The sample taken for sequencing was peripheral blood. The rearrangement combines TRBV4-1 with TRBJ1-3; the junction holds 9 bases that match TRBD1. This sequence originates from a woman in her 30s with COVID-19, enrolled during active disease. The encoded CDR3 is CASSQEQGARGNTIYF. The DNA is TGCGCCAGCAGCCAAGAACAGGGGGCGAGGGGAAACACCATATATTTT.